These T cell receptor beta chains were read from a single sample in a study of OX40 agonist ivuxolimab in advanced cancers. Assay: immunoSEQ multiplex PCR; the TCRdb copy retains only in-frame clones and omits some. The profile shows about 90,000 clones, around 89% of them singletons. The material sequenced was CD4+ or CD8+ T cells sorted from blood, taken in a trial of the OX40 agonist ivuxolimab. The receptors derive from an adult with an advanced solid tumor such as melanoma, head and neck, liver or kidney cancer. CDR3s leave out the opening cysteine and the closing phenylalanine or tryptophan. Each record gives: clone size, J gene, V gene, CDR3 protein. Clone sizes are given selectively: once, few, many, or a class where the clone is expanded.

once TRBJ1-5 TRBV19 ASSIGQGAGSNQPQH
once TRBJ1-1 TRBV12-2 ASRLVWENTEAF
once TRBJ2-5 TRBV5-1 ASSSGQGAPKETQY
- TRBJ2-2 TRBV7-3 ASSRDSPTGELF
- TRBJ2-7 TRBV5-1 ASSSSGGTYEQY
- TRBJ1-4 TRBV25-1 ASSDSGWSREKLF
- TRBJ1-4 TRBV9 ASSVGDRGNEKLF
- TRBJ2-6 TRBV6-1 ASSEGDLRANVLT
once TRBJ2-5 TRBV9 ASSVAPGGLAGETQY
- TRBJ2-2 TRBV6-1 ASRTTGYTGELF
- TRBJ2-7 TRBV29-1 SDGSGGSGTSLGPS
- TRBJ2-7 TRBV6-1 ASRIAGTGYEQY
- TRBJ2-3 TRBV11-1 ASSSIGGATDTQY
- TRBJ1-6 TRBV30 AWSGDSDNSPLH
few TRBJ2-5 TRBV11-2 ASSLVREETQY